The clone carrying this T cell receptor beta chain was seen only once. The length of the CDR3 is 13 residues. Trimming pared 3 bases from V and 7 bases from J, leaving 13 bases between. The germline V gene has CDR1 SGHVS and CDR2 FNYEAQ. The method was immunoSEQ multiplex PCR; TCRdb's version includes in-frame clones alone and lacks a portion of them. The data contain approximately 150,000 clones, about 91% of them singletons. These data come from a study of T cell responses to AZD1222 COVID-19 vaccine. This TCR came from an adult in good health. Sequenced here: peripheral blood, sampled on day 0 of AZD1222 vaccination. The chain combines TRBV7-6 with TRBJ2-7, with D possibly being TRBD2 (7 bases). CDR3 nucleotide sequence: TGTGCCAGCAGCTTGGGAGGGGGTAGGGAGCAGTACTTC. Its protein is CASSLGGGREQYF.